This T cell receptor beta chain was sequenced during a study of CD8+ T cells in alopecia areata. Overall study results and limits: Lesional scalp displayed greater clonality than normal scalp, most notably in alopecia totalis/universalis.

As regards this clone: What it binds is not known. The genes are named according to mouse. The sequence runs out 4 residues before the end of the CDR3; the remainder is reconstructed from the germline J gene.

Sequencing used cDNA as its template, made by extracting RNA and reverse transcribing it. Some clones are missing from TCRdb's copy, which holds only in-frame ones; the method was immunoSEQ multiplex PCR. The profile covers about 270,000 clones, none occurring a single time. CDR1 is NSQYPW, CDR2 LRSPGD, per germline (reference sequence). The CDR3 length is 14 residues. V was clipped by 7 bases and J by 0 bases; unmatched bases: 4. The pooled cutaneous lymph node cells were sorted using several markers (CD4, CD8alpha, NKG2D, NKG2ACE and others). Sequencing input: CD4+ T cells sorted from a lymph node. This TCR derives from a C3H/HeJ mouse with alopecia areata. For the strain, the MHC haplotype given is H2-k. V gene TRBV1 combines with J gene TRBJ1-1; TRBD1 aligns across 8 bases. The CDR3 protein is CTCKKGQANTEVFF. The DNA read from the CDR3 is TGCACCTGCAAAAAGGGACAGGCAAACACA.